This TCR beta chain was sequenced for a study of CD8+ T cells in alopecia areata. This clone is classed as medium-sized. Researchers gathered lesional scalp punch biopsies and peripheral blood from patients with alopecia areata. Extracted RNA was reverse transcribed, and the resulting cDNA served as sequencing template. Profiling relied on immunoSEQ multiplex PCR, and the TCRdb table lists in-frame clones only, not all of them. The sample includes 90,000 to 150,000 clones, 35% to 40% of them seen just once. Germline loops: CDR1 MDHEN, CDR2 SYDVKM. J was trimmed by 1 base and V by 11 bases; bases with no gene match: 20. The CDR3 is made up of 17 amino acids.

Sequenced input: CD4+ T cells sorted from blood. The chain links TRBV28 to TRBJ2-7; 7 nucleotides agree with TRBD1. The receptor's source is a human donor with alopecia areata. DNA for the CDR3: TGTGCCCAGTTTACCGGGACAGCCGAGTTGGGGTCCTACGAGCAGTACTTC. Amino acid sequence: CAQFTGTAELGSYEQYF.